This T cell receptor beta chain appears in the sequencing data of a study of control samples from healthy donors and cancer patients. The germline CDR1 and CDR2 sequences are MNHNY and SVGAGI (reference sequence). CDR3 length: 16 residues. V shed 6 bases, J shed 6 bases, and the junction held 17 bases outside the gene matches. Profiled with immunoSEQ multiplex PCR; TCRdb holds only in-frame clones, not every one. The table lists roughly 150,000 clones, roughly 93% of them singletons. The source is a man aged 18-30 years in good health. The rearrangement joins TRBV6-6 to TRBJ2-7; 7 bases line up with TRBD1. The sequenced sample consisted of blood. CDR3 sequence (DNA): TGTGCCAGCAGGCAAAACCCGACAGGGCGATATTCCGAGCAGTACTTC. It codes for CASRQNPTGRYSEQYF.